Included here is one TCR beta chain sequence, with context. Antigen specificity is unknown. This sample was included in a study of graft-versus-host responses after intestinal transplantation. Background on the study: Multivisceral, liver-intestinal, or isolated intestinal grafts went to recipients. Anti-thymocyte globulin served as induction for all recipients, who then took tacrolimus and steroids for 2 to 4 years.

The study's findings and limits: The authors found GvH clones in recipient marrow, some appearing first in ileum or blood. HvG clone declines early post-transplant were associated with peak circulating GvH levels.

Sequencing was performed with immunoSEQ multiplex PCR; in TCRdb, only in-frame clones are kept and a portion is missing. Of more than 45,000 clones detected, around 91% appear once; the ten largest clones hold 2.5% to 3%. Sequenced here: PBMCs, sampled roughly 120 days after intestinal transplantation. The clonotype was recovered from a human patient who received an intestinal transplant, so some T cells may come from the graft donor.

The CDR3 region is CASSEIGQGLGYTF. CDR3 DNA sequence: TGCGCCAGCAGTGAAATAGGACAGGGGCTAGGCTACACCTTC. The chain carries TRBV10-2 and TRBJ1-2; 9 nucleotides line up with TRBD1. This CDR3 comprises 14 residues. The ends lost 3 bases at V and 8 bases at J; junction bases unmatched: 7. From germline, CDR1 is WSHSY and CDR2 SAAADI.